These T cell receptor beta chains were read from a single sample in a study of PD-1 blockade in classical Hodgkin lymphoma. TCRdb's copy holds only in-frame clones and misses some; the assay was immunoSEQ multiplex PCR. The sample includes over 25,000 clones, 94% of them seen just once. What was sequenced was peripheral blood mononuclear cells (PBMCs). These TCRs come from a human donor with classical Hodgkin lymphoma. The CDR3 runs from the conserved cysteine through the conserved F or W. A D gene is named only where the DNA matches it firmly. Part of the rows lack a size; the others show once, few, many or a class for expanded clones.

cdr3_length: 15; d_call: TRBD1; v_call: TRBV9; j_call: TRBJ1-2; clone_size: NA; cdr3_aa: CASSPRDRGLGGYTF; cdr3_nt: TGTGCCAGCAGCCCTCGGGACAGGGGGCTGGGTGGCTACACCTTC
cdr3_length: 16; d_call: NA; v_call: TRBV2; j_call: TRBJ1-5; clone_size: NA; cdr3_aa: CASSEPWVAGNQPQHF; cdr3_nt: TGTGCCAGCAGTGAACCCTGGGTGGCTGGCAATCAGCCCCAGCATTTT
cdr3_length: 13; d_call: NA; v_call: TRBV19; j_call: TRBJ2-5; clone_size: NA; cdr3_aa: CASSDRFQETQYF; cdr3_nt: TGTGCCAGTAGCGACAGGTTTCAAGAGACCCAGTACTTC
cdr3_length: 15; d_call: NA; v_call: TRBV5-6; j_call: TRBJ1-2; clone_size: once; cdr3_aa: CASSLTATGSRGYTF; cdr3_nt: TGTGCCAGCAGCTTGACAGCAACAGGGTCCCGGGGCTACACCTTC
cdr3_length: 16; d_call: TRBD2; v_call: TRBV5-6; j_call: TRBJ2-2; clone_size: once; cdr3_aa: CASSYDSGRAFGELFF; cdr3_nt: TGTGCCAGCAGCTACGATAGCGGGAGGGCCTTCGGGGAGCTGTTTTTT
cdr3_length: 13; d_call: NA; v_call: TRBV5-6; j_call: TRBJ2-7; clone_size: NA; cdr3_aa: CASSLRLVSEQYF; cdr3_nt: TGTGCCAGCAGCTTAAGACTAGTCTCCGAGCAGTACTTC
cdr3_length: 13; d_call: NA; v_call: TRBV2; j_call: TRBJ2-3; clone_size: NA; cdr3_aa: CASRKGSTDTQYF; cdr3_nt: TGTGCCAGCAGGAAAGGGTCCACAGATACGCAGTATTTT
cdr3_length: 13; d_call: TRBD1; v_call: TRBV10-3; j_call: TRBJ1-1; clone_size: NA; cdr3_aa: CAISGDRGLTAFF; cdr3_nt: TGTGCCATCAGTGGGGACAGGGGGCTCACAGCTTTCTTT
cdr3_length: 15; d_call: NA; v_call: TRBV11-2; j_call: TRBJ1-2; clone_size: NA; cdr3_aa: CASRSIRTGNYGYTF; cdr3_nt: TGTGCCAGCAGATCTATCAGGACGGGTAACTATGGCTACACCTTC
cdr3_length: 15; d_call: NA; v_call: TRBV11-2; j_call: TRBJ2-3; clone_size: NA; cdr3_aa: CASSFASVSTDTQYF; cdr3_nt: TGTGCCAGCAGCTTTGCTAGCGTTAGCACAGATACGCAGTATTTT
cdr3_length: 14; d_call: NA; v_call: TRBV9; j_call: TRBJ1-4; clone_size: NA; cdr3_aa: CASSVTSQNEKLFF; cdr3_nt: TGTGCCAGCAGCGTAACTAGCCAGAATGAAAAACTGTTTTTT
cdr3_length: 13; d_call: NA; v_call: TRBV4-1; j_call: TRBJ2-3; clone_size: NA; cdr3_aa: CASSQDAPDTQYF; cdr3_nt: TGCGCCAGCAGCCAAGATGCGCCAGATACGCAGTATTTT
cdr3_length: 15; d_call: NA; v_call: TRBV14; j_call: TRBJ2-4; clone_size: once; cdr3_aa: CASSPTREAKNIQYF; cdr3_nt: TGTGCCAGCAGCCCTACTAGGGAAGCCAAAAACATTCAGTACTTC
cdr3_length: 14; d_call: NA; v_call: TRBV7-6; j_call: TRBJ1-5; clone_size: NA; cdr3_aa: CASSLTGVNQPQHF; cdr3_nt: TGTGCCAGCAGCTTGACAGGAGTCAATCAGCCCCAGCATTTT
cdr3_length: 19; d_call: NA; v_call: TRBV11-1; j_call: TRBJ2-1; clone_size: NA; cdr3_aa: CASSLVGGGTYSTYNEQFF; cdr3_nt: TGTGCCAGCAGCTTAGTGGGAGGGGGCACATATTCTACCTACAATGAGCAGTTCTTC
cdr3_length: 15; d_call: TRBD2; v_call: TRBV13; j_call: TRBJ2-5; clone_size: NA; cdr3_aa: CASSLRTSDRETQYF; cdr3_nt: TGTGCCAGCAGCTTACGGACTAGTGATCGAGAGACCCAGTACTTC
cdr3_length: 15; d_call: NA; v_call: TRBV2; j_call: TRBJ1-1; clone_size: NA; cdr3_aa: CASSDHRAGDSEAFF; cdr3_nt: TGTGCCAGCAGTGATCACCGGGCCGGGGACTCTGAAGCTTTCTTT
cdr3_length: 14; d_call: NA; v_call: TRBV4-3; j_call: TRBJ1-2; clone_size: NA; cdr3_aa: CASSQEIFGLGYTF; cdr3_nt: TGCGCCAGCAGCCAAGAGATCTTCGGTCTGGGCTACACCTTC
cdr3_length: 13; d_call: NA; v_call: TRBV21-1; j_call: TRBJ2-2; clone_size: NA; cdr3_aa: CASSGLAAGELFF; cdr3_nt: TGTGCCAGCAGCGGACTAGCGGCCGGGGAGCTGTTTTTT
cdr3_length: 13; d_call: NA; v_call: TRBV5-1; j_call: TRBJ2-5; clone_size: NA; cdr3_aa: CASSLGRQETQYF; cdr3_nt: TGCGCCAGCAGCTTGGGCCGTCAAGAGACCCAGTACTTC
cdr3_length: 15; d_call: TRBD2; v_call: TRBV5-1; j_call: TRBJ2-1; clone_size: NA; cdr3_aa: CASSPGLAGHNEQFF; cdr3_nt: TGCGCCAGCAGCCCCGGACTAGCGGGACACAATGAGCAGTTCTTC
cdr3_length: 13; d_call: NA; v_call: TRBV7-6; j_call: TRBJ2-7; clone_size: NA; cdr3_aa: CASTGRLVYEQYF; cdr3_nt: TGTGCCAGCACCGGGCGGTTGGTCTACGAGCAGTACTTC
cdr3_length: 14; d_call: NA; v_call: TRBV2; j_call: TRBJ1-5; clone_size: once; cdr3_aa: CASSVGRNNQPQHF; cdr3_nt: TGTGCCAGCAGTGTGGGCAGAAACAATCAGCCCCAGCATTTT
cdr3_length: 14; d_call: TRBD1; v_call: TRBV27; j_call: TRBJ1-2; clone_size: NA; cdr3_aa: CASSRDRGLNGYTF; cdr3_nt: TGTGCCAGCAGCAGGGACAGGGGGCTAAATGGCTACACCTTC
cdr3_length: 18; d_call: NA; v_call: TRBV4-1; j_call: TRBJ1-1; clone_size: NA; cdr3_aa: CASSQRAGSVTEGTEAFF; cdr3_nt: TGCGCCAGCAGCCAAAGGGCTGGTTCGGTGACCGAAGGGACTGAAGCTTTCTTT
cdr3_length: 13; d_call: NA; v_call: TRBV10-3; j_call: TRBJ1-1; clone_size: NA; cdr3_aa: CAIMGVLNTEAFF; cdr3_nt: TGTGCCATCATGGGGGTGTTGAACACTGAAGCTTTCTTT
cdr3_length: 16; d_call: NA; v_call: TRBV7-2; j_call: TRBJ1-5; clone_size: NA; cdr3_aa: CASSRAPAGSNQPQHF; cdr3_nt: TGTGCCAGCAGCCGAGCCCCCGCCGGTAGCAATCAGCCCCAGCATTTT
cdr3_length: 12; d_call: NA; v_call: TRBV7-2; j_call: TRBJ2-3; clone_size: NA; cdr3_aa: CASSLDDGGQYF; cdr3_nt: TGTGCCAGCAGCTTAGATGATGGGGGGCAGTATTTT
cdr3_length: 11; d_call: NA; v_call: TRBV7-2; j_call: TRBJ1-2; clone_size: NA; cdr3_aa: CASSLSYGYTF; cdr3_nt: TGTGCCAGCAGCTTATCCTATGGCTACACCTTC
cdr3_length: 16; d_call: NA; v_call: TRBV19; j_call: TRBJ1-2; clone_size: NA; cdr3_aa: CASSIVGGTGNYGYTF; cdr3_nt: TGTGCCAGTAGTATAGTTGGAGGAACAGGAAACTATGGCTACACCTTC
cdr3_length: 16; d_call: NA; v_call: TRBV9; j_call: TRBJ2-7; clone_size: NA; cdr3_aa: CASSKPRASSSYEQYF; cdr3_nt: TGTGCCAGCAGCAAACCCCGGGCCTCGAGCTCCTACGAGCAGTACTTC
cdr3_length: 15; d_call: NA; v_call: TRBV6-1; j_call: TRBJ2-1; clone_size: NA; cdr3_aa: CASSGGHGSYNEQFF; cdr3_nt: TGTGCCAGCAGTGGGGGGCACGGCTCCTACAATGAGCAGTTCTTC
cdr3_length: 14; d_call: TRBD1; v_call: TRBV15; j_call: TRBJ1-1; clone_size: NA; cdr3_aa: CATSRSGTGTEAFF; cdr3_nt: TGTGCCACCAGCAGATCCGGGACAGGGACTGAAGCTTTCTTT
cdr3_length: 13; d_call: TRBD1; v_call: TRBV11-1; j_call: TRBJ2-5; clone_size: NA; cdr3_aa: CASSGTGGRTQYF; cdr3_nt: TGTGCCAGCAGCGGGACAGGGGGCAGAACCCAGTACTTC
cdr3_length: 13; d_call: NA; v_call: TRBV2; j_call: TRBJ2-5; clone_size: NA; cdr3_aa: CASSGRRAETQYF; cdr3_nt: TGTGCCAGCAGTGGACGGAGAGCAGAGACCCAGTACTTC
cdr3_length: 12; d_call: NA; v_call: TRBV18; j_call: TRBJ1-1; clone_size: NA; cdr3_aa: CASSRGNTEAFF; cdr3_nt: TGTGCCAGCTCGCGAGGGAACACTGAAGCTTTCTTT
cdr3_length: 16; d_call: TRBD2; v_call: TRBV28; j_call: TRBJ2-7; clone_size: NA; cdr3_aa: CASSYTPLAGAYEQYF; cdr3_nt: TGTGCCAGCAGTTATACCCCTCTAGCGGGAGCCTACGAGCAGTACTTC
cdr3_length: 15; d_call: TRBD2; v_call: TRBV27; j_call: TRBJ2-7; clone_size: NA; cdr3_aa: CASSLLTSGGYEQYF; cdr3_nt: TGTGCCAGCAGTTTATTAACTAGCGGGGGCTACGAGCAGTACTTC
cdr3_length: 16; d_call: NA; v_call: TRBV5-5; j_call: TRBJ1-5; clone_size: NA; cdr3_aa: CASSFRASGGNQPQHF; cdr3_nt: TGTGCCAGCAGCTTCCGGGCCTCCGGGGGCAATCAGCCCCAGCATTTT
cdr3_length: 13; d_call: NA; v_call: TRBV5-3; j_call: TRBJ1-2; clone_size: NA; cdr3_aa: CARSPGTDYGYTF; cdr3_nt: TGTGCCAGAAGCCCCGGGACGGACTATGGCTACACCTTC
cdr3_length: 14; d_call: NA; v_call: TRBV4-3; j_call: TRBJ1-2; clone_size: NA; cdr3_aa: CASSPGPSKALILF; cdr3_nt: TGCGCCAGCAGCCCGGGACCTTCAAAGGCGTTGATACTTTTC
cdr3_length: 15; d_call: TRBD2; v_call: TRBV10-1; j_call: TRBJ2-7; clone_size: once; cdr3_aa: CASSGGGLALDEQYF; cdr3_nt: TGCGCCAGCAGTGGGGGGGGACTAGCTTTGGACGAGCAGTACTTC
cdr3_length: 13; d_call: TRBD1; v_call: TRBV5-1; j_call: TRBJ2-7; clone_size: NA; cdr3_aa: CASSQTGIDEQYF; cdr3_nt: TGCGCCAGCAGCCAGACAGGGATCGACGAGCAGTACTTC
cdr3_length: 15; d_call: TRBD1; v_call: TRBV27; j_call: TRBJ2-1; clone_size: few; cdr3_aa: CASSPAGTGYYEQFF; cdr3_nt: TGTGCCAGCAGTCCCGCCGGGACAGGGTATTATGAGCAGTTCTTC
cdr3_length: 14; d_call: NA; v_call: TRBV4-2; j_call: TRBJ1-1; clone_size: few; cdr3_aa: CASSQPQGNTEAFF; cdr3_nt: TGTGCCAGCAGCCAACCACAGGGGAACACTGAAGCTTTCTTT
cdr3_length: 15; d_call: TRBD2; v_call: TRBV7-2; j_call: TRBJ2-3; clone_size: NA; cdr3_aa: CASSRDLAGRDTQYF; cdr3_nt: TGTGCCAGCAGCCGCGATCTAGCGGGGCGAGATACGCAGTATTTT
cdr3_length: 12; d_call: NA; v_call: TRBV30; j_call: TRBJ2-1; clone_size: NA; cdr3_aa: CAWSRGYNEQFF; cdr3_nt: TGTGCCTGGAGCCGTGGGTACAATGAGCAGTTCTTC
cdr3_length: 14; d_call: NA; v_call: TRBV5-1; j_call: TRBJ1-2; clone_size: NA; cdr3_aa: CASSLAARYYGYTF; cdr3_nt: TGCGCCAGCAGCTTGGCGGCACGATACTATGGCTACACCTTC
cdr3_length: 15; d_call: TRBD1; v_call: TRBV4-2; j_call: TRBJ2-7; clone_size: few; cdr3_aa: CASSQVGTGTYEQYF; cdr3_nt: TGTGCCAGCAGCCAAGTAGGGACAGGGACCTACGAGCAGTACTTC
cdr3_length: 15; d_call: TRBD2; v_call: TRBV4-1; j_call: TRBJ2-2; clone_size: few; cdr3_aa: CASTSSGGRPGELFF; cdr3_nt: TGCGCCAGCACCAGTAGCGGGGGGCGACCCGGGGAGCTGTTTTTT
cdr3_length: 15; d_call: NA; v_call: TRBV14; j_call: TRBJ2-3; clone_size: NA; cdr3_aa: CASSQVSGITDTQYF; cdr3_nt: TGTGCCAGCAGCCAAGTTAGCGGTATCACAGATACGCAGTATTTT